This TCR beta chain was profiled in a study of radiotherapy plus CTLA-4 blockade in lung cancer. Study-wide results and limits: TCR clones of tumor origin grew in blood after radiotherapy plus ipilimumab.

This clone was counted a few times. Its antigen is still unknown. Germline values: CDR1 ENHRY, CDR2 SYGVKD. The length of the CDR3 is 16 residues. J gave up 3 bases and V 6 bases, and 9 bases lay outside the gene matches. Clones were read by immunoSEQ multiplex PCR, and TCRdb kept only the in-frame ones, dropping some. There are over 100,000 clones in the sample; roughly 86% occur only once, and 2.5% to 3.5% lies in the top ten. The receptor's source is a human donor with non-small cell lung cancer that progressed on radiotherapy plus ipilimumab. Some clones in this sample may be carry-over from other donors' samples. The chain is built from TRBV10-3 and TRBJ1-5; 9 bases are a match to TRBD1. The sequencing used peripheral blood, collected from a patient treated with radiotherapy plus ipilimumab. The CDR3 sequence is CAIREDGTGLNQPQHF. The DNA of the CDR3 is TGTGCCATCAGGGAGGACGGGACAGGGCTCAATCAGCCCCAGCATTTT.